These T cell receptor beta chains were read from a single sample in a study of T cell responses to AZD1222 COVID-19 vaccine. The method was immunoSEQ multiplex PCR; TCRdb's version includes in-frame clones alone and lacks a portion of them. The table records more than 150,000 clones, 90% of them present only once. The sample here was peripheral blood, taken 28 days after the second AZD1222 dose. The receptors come from an adult who received the AZD1222 COVID-19 vaccine. Each CDR3 is given with its conserved first and last residue. D genes are given only for firm matches. Clone size is stated in some rows and not others, as once, few, many or a class when expanded.

TRBV10-1	.	.	TRBJ2-5	CAIPPGAETQYF	TGCGCCATCCCCCCGGGGGCAGAGACCCAGTACTTC
TRBV4-1	TRBD1	few	TRBJ1-3	CASSQPRDSGNTIYF	TGCGCCAGCAGCCAGCCCCGGGACAGTGGAAACACCATATATTTT
TRBV6-5	TRBD1	few	TRBJ1-3	CASSFRDRGGNTIYF	TGTGCCAGCAGCTTCCGGGACAGGGGTGGAAACACCATATATTTT
TRBV28	TRBD1	.	TRBJ1-5	CASRMTGGDSNQPQHF	TGTGCCAGCAGGATGACAGGGGGCGATAGCAATCAGCCCCAGCATTTT
TRBV2	.	.	TRBJ1-5	CASSSQRNQPQHF	TGTGCCAGCTCCTCGCAGCGCAATCAGCCCCAGCATTTT
TRBV6-2/TRBV6-3	.	.	TRBJ2-5	CASSYQRTRETQYF	TGTGCCAGCAGTTACCAGAGGACAAGGGAGACCCAGTACTTC
TRBV28	.	few	TRBJ2-1	CASTPPGSSNEQFF	TGTGCCAGCACCCCCCCCGGGAGTAGCAATGAGCAGTTCTTC
TRBV28	.	.	TRBJ1-1	CASPPPDRMRTEAFF	TGTGCCAGCCCCCCCCCTGACAGGATGCGGACTGAAGCTTTCTTT
TRBV4-2	.	.	TRBJ1-3	CASSQVRSSSGNTIYF	TGTGCCAGCAGCCAAGTCCGCAGCTCATCTGGAAACACCATATATTTT
TRBV30	.	.	TRBJ1-2	CAWTGTDGYTF	TGTGCCTGGACCGGGACGGATGGCTACACCTTC
TRBV7-9	.	.	TRBJ1-4	CASSLDVATNEKLFF	TGTGCCAGCAGCCTGGACGTTGCAACTAATGAAAAACTGTTTTTT
TRBV28	.	.	TRBJ2-5	CASSLGVLETQYF	TGTGCCAGCAGTTTAGGGGTGTTAGAGACCCAGTACTTC
TRBV7-2	.	.	TRBJ1-3	CASSTQQWSSGNTIYF	TGTGCCAGCAGCACGCAACAGTGGAGCTCTGGAAACACCATATATTTT
TRBV19	.	few	TRBJ2-3	CASSIDWAAARLSGTDTQYF	TGTGCCAGTAGTATAGATTGGGCGGCAGCCCGACTATCTGGCACAGATACGCAGTATTTT
TRBV3-1/TRBV3-2	.	.	TRBJ2-2	CASSHPTGSAGELFF	TGTGCCAGCAGCCATCCTACAGGGTCTGCCGGGGAGCTGTTTTTT
TRBV7-8	.	.	TRBJ2-2	CASSFHPNTGELFF	TGTGCCAGCAGCTTCCACCCGAACACCGGGGAGCTGTTTTTT
TRBV30	.	once	TRBJ1-1	CAWSLGSTGTREAFF	TGTGCCTGGAGTCTCGGATCCACGGGGACCAGGGAAGCTTTCTTT
TRBV14	.	.	TRBJ1-2	CASGDGPTNYGYTF	TGTGCCAGCGGAGACGGACCAACTAACTATGGCTACACCTTC
TRBV6-6	.	few	TRBJ1-4	CASTQDLREKLFF	TGTGCCAGCACACAGGACCTTCGTGAAAAACTGTTTTTT
TRBV7-8	.	.	TRBJ1-1	CASSPQVYPEAFF	TGTGCCAGCAGCCCACAGGTGTACCCTGAAGCTTTCTTT
TRBV29-1	.	.	TRBJ2-7	CSVEGTTYEQYF	TGCAGCGTTGAAGGGACCACGTACGAGCAGTACTTC
TRBV6-5	.	.	TRBJ1-4	CASSYSGSSSEKLFF	TGTGCCAGCAGTTACAGTGGCAGTTCGTCTGAAAAACTGTTTTTT
TRBV19	.	.	TRBJ1-4	CASSTWAGEEKLFF	TGTGCCAGTAGTACCTGGGCAGGGGAAGAAAAACTGTTTTTT
TRBV3-1/TRBV3-2	.	.	TRBJ1-5	CASSQVGTGPNQPQHF	TGTGCCAGCAGCCAAGTTGGTACAGGGCCCAATCAGCCCCAGCATTTT
TRBV9	TRBD2	.	TRBJ2-3	CASSVELAGGNTQYF	TGTGCCAGCAGCGTAGAACTAGCGGGGGGGAATACGCAGTATTTT
TRBV18	.	.	TRBJ1-2	CASSPWTSYGYTF	TGTGCCAGCTCACCGTGGACATCTTATGGCTACACCTTC
TRBV19	TRBD1	.	TRBJ2-1	CASSKTGGSYNEQFF	TGTGCCAGTAGCAAGACAGGGGGTTCCTACAATGAGCAGTTCTTC
TRBV18	.	.	TRBJ1-5	CASSPEGGGSDQPQHF	TGTGCCAGCTCACCAGAAGGAGGGGGGTCCGATCAGCCCCAGCATTTT
TRBV3-1/TRBV3-2	.	.	TRBJ1-2	CASSQERVYGYTF	TGTGCCAGCAGCCAAGAGAGGGTTTATGGCTACACCTTC
TRBV9	TRBD1	.	TRBJ2-7	CASSVLDRAYEQYF	TGTGCCAGCAGCGTCCTGGACAGGGCCTACGAGCAGTACTTC
TRBV6-5	.	once	TRBJ1-2	CASRDTGLERGYTF	TGTGCCAGCAGGGATACAGGGCTCGAGCGTGGCTACACCTTC
TRBV5-5	TRBD2	.	TRBJ2-7	CASSFRWGAGRGYEQYF	TGTGCCAGCAGCTTCCGGTGGGGGGCCGGGAGGGGCTACGAGCAGTACTTC
TRBV3-1/TRBV3-2	TRBD1	.	TRBJ1-2	CASRDRGPGYGYTF	TGTGCCAGCCGGGACAGGGGTCCGGGCTATGGCTACACCTTC
TRBV4-2	TRBD2	.	TRBJ2-5	CASSQELLAGQETQYF	TGTGCCAGCAGCCAAGAGCTCCTAGCGGGCCAAGAGACCCAGTACTTC
TRBV12-5	.	once	TRBJ1-1	CASGGEGVSTEAFF	TGTGCTAGTGGTGGGGAGGGGGTCAGCACTGAAGCTTTCTTT
TRBV15	.	.	TRBJ2-7	CATSRDAGTYEQYF	TGTGCCACCAGCAGAGATGCGGGGACCTACGAGCAGTACTTC
TRBV27	TRBD1	.	TRBJ1-2	CASSRGGQGGYGYTF	TGTGCCAGCAGTCGAGGGGGACAGGGAGGCTATGGCTACACCTTC
TRBV5-4	.	once	TRBJ1-2	CASRPGTTYGYTF	TGTGCCAGCAGGCCCGGGACAACCTATGGCTACACCTTC
TRBV30	.	.	TRBJ1-2	CAWSVSPYGYTF	TGTGCCTGGAGTGTATCCCCCTATGGCTACACCTTC
TRBV3-1/TRBV3-2	.	.	TRBJ1-1	CASSWGTGFGNTEAFF	TGTGCCAGCAGCTGGGGAACAGGGTTCGGAAACACTGAAGCTTTCTTT
TRBV18	.	.	TRBJ2-2	CASSPPGPTPRELFF	TGTGCCAGCTCACCACCGGGACCGACCCCCCGGGAGCTGTTTTTT
TRBV9	TRBD1	.	TRBJ2-7	CASSLGTGRGYEQYF	TGTGCCAGCAGCCTGGGGACAGGGAGGGGCTACGAGCAGTACTTC
TRBV14	TRBD1	.	TRBJ2-7	CASSQVGTGVYEQYF	TGTGCCAGCAGCCAAGTGGGGACAGGGGTTTACGAGCAGTACTTC
TRBV9	TRBD1	.	TRBJ1-3	CASSGVQGGLGGNTIYF	TGTGCCAGCAGCGGAGTTCAAGGGGGCTTAGGTGGAAACACCATATATTTT
TRBV13	TRBD2	once	TRBJ2-7	CASSLGASGSYEQYF	TGTGCCAGCAGCTTAGGCGCTAGCGGGAGTTACGAGCAGTACTTC
TRBV25-1	.	.	TRBJ1-6	CASSEYWDGRVDSPLHF	TGTGCCAGCAGTGAATACTGGGATGGCAGGGTCGATTCACCCCTCCACTTT
TRBV19	.	.	TRBJ2-2	CASSIGVRELFF	TGTGCCAGTAGTATAGGGGTCCGGGAGCTGTTTTTT
TRBV28	TRBD1	.	TRBJ1-4	CASSLWTGSGEKLFF	TGTGCCAGCAGTTTGTGGACAGGGAGCGGGGAAAAACTGTTTTTT
TRBV5-1	.	.	TRBJ1-3	CASSSTGAGNTIYF	TGCGCCAGCAGCTCGACAGGAGCTGGAAACACCATATATTTT
TRBV6-1	TRBD1	.	TRBJ2-7	CASSETGDFYEQYF	TGTGCCAGCAGTGAGACAGGGGACTTCTACGAGCAGTACTTC
TRBV19	.	.	TRBJ2-1	CASSIGAGGYNEQFF	TGTGCCAGTAGTATAGGGGCCGGGGGATACAATGAGCAGTTCTTC